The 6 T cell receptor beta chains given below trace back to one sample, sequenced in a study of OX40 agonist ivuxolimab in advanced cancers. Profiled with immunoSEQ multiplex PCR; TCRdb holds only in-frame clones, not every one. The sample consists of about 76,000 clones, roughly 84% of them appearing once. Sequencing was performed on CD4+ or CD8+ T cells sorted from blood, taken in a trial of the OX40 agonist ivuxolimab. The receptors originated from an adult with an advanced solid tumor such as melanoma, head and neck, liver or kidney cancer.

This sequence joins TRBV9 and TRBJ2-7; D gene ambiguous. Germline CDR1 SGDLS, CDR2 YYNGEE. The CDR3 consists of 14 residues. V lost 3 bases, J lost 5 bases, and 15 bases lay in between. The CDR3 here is CASSGFRGVDEQYF. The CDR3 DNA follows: TGTGCCAGCAGCGGGTTCAGAGGAGTGGACGAGCAGTACTTC.

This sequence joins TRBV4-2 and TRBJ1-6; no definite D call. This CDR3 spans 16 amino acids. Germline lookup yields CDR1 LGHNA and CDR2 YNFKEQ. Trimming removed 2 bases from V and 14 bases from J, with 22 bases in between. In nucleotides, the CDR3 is TGTGCCAGCAGCCAACGTGGCGGGAACACCCCTTTATCCCTCCACTTT. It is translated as CASSQRGGNTPLSLHF.

DNA of the CDR3: TGTGCCAGCAGCAGACAGACTGAAGCTTTCTTT. This sequence encodes CASSRQTEAFF. The chain links TRBV7-9 to TRBJ1-1; the D gene is possibly TRBD1 (5 bases). This CDR3 has 11 amino acids. V lost 5 bases, J lost 5 bases, and 6 bases lay in between. Germline loops: CDR1 SEHNR, CDR2 FQNEAQ (reference sequence).

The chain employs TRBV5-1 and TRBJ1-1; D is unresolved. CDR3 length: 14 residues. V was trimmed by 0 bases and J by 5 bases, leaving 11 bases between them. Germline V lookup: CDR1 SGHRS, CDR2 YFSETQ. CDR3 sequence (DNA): TGCGCCAGCAGCTTGGAAGGAGCTAGAACTGAAGCTTTCTTT. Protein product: CASSLEGARTEAFF. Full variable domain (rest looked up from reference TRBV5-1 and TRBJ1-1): KAGVTQTPRYLIKTRGQQVTLSCSPISGHRSVSWYQQTPGQGLQFLFEYFSETQRNKGNFPGRFSGRQFSNSRSEMNVSTLELGDSALYLCASSLEGARTEAFFGQGTRLTVV.

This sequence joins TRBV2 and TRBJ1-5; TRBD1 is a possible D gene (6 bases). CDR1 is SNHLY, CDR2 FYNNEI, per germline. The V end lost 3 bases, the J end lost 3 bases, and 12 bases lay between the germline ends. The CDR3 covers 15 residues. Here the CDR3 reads CASSETGEPNQPQHF. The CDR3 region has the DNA TGTGCCAGCAGTGAGACAGGAGAACCCAATCAGCCCCAGCATTTT.

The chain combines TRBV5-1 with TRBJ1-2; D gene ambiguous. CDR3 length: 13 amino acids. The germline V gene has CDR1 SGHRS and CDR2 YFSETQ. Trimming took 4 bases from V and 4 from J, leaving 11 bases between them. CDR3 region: CASSPTPTYGYTF. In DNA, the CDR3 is TGCGCCAGCAGCCCTACTCCTACCTATGGCTACACCTTC.